At least ten counts were recorded for the clone carrying this T cell receptor beta chain. The CDR3 is 15 residues long. Trimming removed 3 bases at V and 0 bases at J, with 9 bases between. CDR1 and CDR2 from the germline V gene are SEHNR and FQNEAQ (reference sequence). This sample was included in a study of Graves' ophthalmopathy and Graves' hyperthyroidism. RNA transcripts yielded amplified TCR beta CDR3 regions. First-round RT-PCR with HTBI primers preceded a second-round multiplex PCR. Via MiXCR, TCRdb re-called the multiplex PCR reads, giving one row per CDR3 protein. The repertoire includes over a million distinct CDR3 sequences, roughly two fifths of them detected once, and over 8.5% sits in the top ten.

The clonotype comes from an adult man with Graves' hyperthyroidism. Sequencing was performed on peripheral blood or thyroid tissue (not recorded which). The rearrangement uses TRBV7-9 and TRBJ1-3; D gene unclear. CDR3 DNA: TGTGCCAGCAGCTTTGACACGAACTCTGGAAACACCATATATTTT. Translation gives CASSFDTNSGNTIYF.